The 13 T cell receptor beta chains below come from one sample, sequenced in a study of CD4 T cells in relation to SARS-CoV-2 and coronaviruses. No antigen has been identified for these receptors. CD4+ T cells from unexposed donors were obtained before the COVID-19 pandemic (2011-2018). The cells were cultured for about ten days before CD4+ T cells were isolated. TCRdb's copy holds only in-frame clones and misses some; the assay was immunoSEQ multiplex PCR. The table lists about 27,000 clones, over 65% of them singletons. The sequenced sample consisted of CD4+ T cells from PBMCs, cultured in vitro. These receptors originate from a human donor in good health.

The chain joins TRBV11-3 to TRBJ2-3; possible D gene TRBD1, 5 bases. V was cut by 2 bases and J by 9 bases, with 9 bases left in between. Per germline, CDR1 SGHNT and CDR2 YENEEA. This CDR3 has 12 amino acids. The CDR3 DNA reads TGTGCCAGCAGCTTATCAGGGAAAACGCAGTATTTT. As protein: CASSLSGKTQYF.

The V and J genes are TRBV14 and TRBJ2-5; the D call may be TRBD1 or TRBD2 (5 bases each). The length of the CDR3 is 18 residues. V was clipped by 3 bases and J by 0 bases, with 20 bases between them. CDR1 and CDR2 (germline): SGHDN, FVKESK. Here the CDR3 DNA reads TGTGCCAGCAGCCACTATAACCTGGGGGAACACTACCAAGAGACCCAGTACTTC. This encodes CASSHYNLGEHYQETQYF.

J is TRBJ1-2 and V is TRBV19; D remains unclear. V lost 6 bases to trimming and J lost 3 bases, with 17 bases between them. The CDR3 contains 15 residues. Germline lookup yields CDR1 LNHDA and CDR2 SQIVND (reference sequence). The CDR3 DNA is TGTGCCAGTAGCTCCCCTGGGGAAGCTCACTATGGCTACACCTTC. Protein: CASSSPGEAHYGYTF.

The CDR3 DNA is TGTGCCTTTCGGACAGAGTCTAACTATGGCTACACCTTC. It yields the protein CAFRTESNYGYTF. J is TRBJ1-2 and V is TRBV30; weak D call: TRBD1 (6 bases). The V end was cut by 7 bases, the J end by 0 bases, with 12 bases between. Looked up from germline, CDR1 is GTSNPN and CDR2 is SVGIG (reference sequence). This CDR3 spans 13 amino acids.

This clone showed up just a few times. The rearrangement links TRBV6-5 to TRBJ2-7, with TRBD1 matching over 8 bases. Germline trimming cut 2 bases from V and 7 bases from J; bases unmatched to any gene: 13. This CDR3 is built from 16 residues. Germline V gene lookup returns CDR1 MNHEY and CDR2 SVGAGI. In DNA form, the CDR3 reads TGTGCCAGCAGTTACGTCAGAGCAGGGGGCGCGAAGGAGCAGTACTTC. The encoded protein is CASSYVRAGGAKEQYF.

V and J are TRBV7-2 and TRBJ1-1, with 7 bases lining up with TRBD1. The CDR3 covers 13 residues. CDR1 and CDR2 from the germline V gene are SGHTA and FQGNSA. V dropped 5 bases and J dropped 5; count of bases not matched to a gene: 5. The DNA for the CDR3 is TGTGCCAGCAGCCCCCAGGGGGTTACTGAAGCTTTCTTT. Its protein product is CASSPQGVTEAFF.

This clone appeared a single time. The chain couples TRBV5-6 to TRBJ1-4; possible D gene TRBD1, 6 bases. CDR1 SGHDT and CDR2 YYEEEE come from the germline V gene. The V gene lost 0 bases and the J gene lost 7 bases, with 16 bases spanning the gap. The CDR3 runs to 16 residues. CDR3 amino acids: CASSLADRMKFEKLFF. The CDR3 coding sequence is TGTGCCAGCAGCTTGGCCGACAGGATGAAATTTGAAAAACTGTTTTTT. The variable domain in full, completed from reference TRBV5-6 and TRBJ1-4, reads DAGVTQSPTHLIKTRGQQVTLRCSPKSGHDTVSWYQQALGQGPQFIFQYYEEEERQRGNFPDRFSGHQFPNYSSELNVNALLLGDSALYLCASSLADRMKFEKLFFGSGTQLSVL.

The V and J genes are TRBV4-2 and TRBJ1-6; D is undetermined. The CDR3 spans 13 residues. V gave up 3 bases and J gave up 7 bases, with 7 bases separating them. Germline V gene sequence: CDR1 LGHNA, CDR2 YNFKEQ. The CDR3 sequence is CASSQTRNSPLHF. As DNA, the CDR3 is TGTGCCAGCAGCCAGACGAGGAATTCACCCCTCCACTTT.

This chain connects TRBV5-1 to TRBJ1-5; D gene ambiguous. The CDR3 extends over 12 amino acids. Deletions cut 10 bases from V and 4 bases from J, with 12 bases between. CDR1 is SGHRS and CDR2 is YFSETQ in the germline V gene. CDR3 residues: CAEPNLNQPQHF. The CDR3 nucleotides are TGCGCCGAGCCTAATCTAAATCAGCCCCAGCATTTT.

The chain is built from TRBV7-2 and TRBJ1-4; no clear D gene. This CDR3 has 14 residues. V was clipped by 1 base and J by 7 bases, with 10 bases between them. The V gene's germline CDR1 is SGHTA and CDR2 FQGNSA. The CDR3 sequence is CASSLGSGIEKLFF. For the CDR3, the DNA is TGTGCCAGCAGCTTAGGTTCTGGGATTGAAAAACTGTTTTTT.

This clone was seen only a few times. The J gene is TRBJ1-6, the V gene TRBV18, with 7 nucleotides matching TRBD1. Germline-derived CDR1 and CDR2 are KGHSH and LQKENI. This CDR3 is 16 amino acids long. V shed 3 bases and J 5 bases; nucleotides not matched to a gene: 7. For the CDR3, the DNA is TGTGCCAGCTCACCGAGTCGGCAGGGGGATAATTCACCCCTCCACTTT. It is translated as CASSPSRQGDNSPLHF. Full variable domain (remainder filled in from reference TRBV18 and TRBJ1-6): NAGVMQNPRHLVRRRGQEARLRCSPMKGHSHVYWYRQLPEEGLKFMVYLQKENIIDESGMPKERFSAEFPKEGPSILRIQQVVRGDSAAYFCASSPSRQGDNSPLHFGNGTRLTVT.

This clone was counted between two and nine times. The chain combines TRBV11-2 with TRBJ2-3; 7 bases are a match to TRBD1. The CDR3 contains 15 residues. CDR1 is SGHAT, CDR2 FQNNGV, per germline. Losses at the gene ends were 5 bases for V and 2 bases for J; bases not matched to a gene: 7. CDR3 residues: CASSNRQGFTDTQYF. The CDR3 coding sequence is TGTGCCAGCAGCAATAGACAGGGCTTCACAGATACGCAGTATTTT.

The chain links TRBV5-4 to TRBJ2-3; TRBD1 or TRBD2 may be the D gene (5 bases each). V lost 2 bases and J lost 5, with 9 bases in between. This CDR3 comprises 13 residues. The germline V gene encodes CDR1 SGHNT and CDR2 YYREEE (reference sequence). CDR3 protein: CASSFSGGDTQYF. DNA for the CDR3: TGTGCCAGCAGCTTTAGTGGGGGAGATACGCAGTATTTT.